The 27 T cell receptor beta chains reported below all come from one sample, sequenced in a study of blood T cell repertoires in COVID-19. Profiling relied on immunoSEQ multiplex PCR, and the TCRdb table lists in-frame clones only, not all of them. The repertoire holds 140,000 to 150,000 clones, with approximately 80% as singletons. The specimen was peripheral blood. These TCRs come from a man in his fifties or sixties with active or convalescent COVID-19.

The chain combines TRBV6-5 with TRBJ1-1, with D unresolved. The ends were cut back, 2 bases at V and 7 bases at J, with 11 bases in the middle. This CDR3 comprises 13 residues. Germline V gene lookup returns CDR1 MNHEY and CDR2 SVGAGI. The CDR3 region is CASSYGRGDEAFF. The CDR3, as DNA: TGTGCCAGCAGTTACGGTCGAGGAGATGAAGCTTTCTTT.

The chain uses TRBV3-1 (or the pseudogene TRBV3-2) and TRBJ1-4, with D unresolved. Germline V gives CDR1 LGHDT, CDR2 YNNKEL (reference sequence). With 5 bases removed from V and 8 bases from J, the gap between germline ends came to 6 bases. The length of the CDR3 is 11 residues. The CDR3 DNA sequence: TGTGCCAGCAGCGCCCAGGAAAAACTGTTTTTT. Translated, it gives CASSAQEKLFF.

The V and J genes are TRBV11-2 and TRBJ2-7; TRBD2 might be the D (7 bases). With 5 bases removed from V and 0 bases from J, the gap between germline ends came to 11 bases. Germline CDR1 and CDR2: SGHAT and FQNNGV. This CDR3 comprises 14 residues. CDR3 bases: TGTGCCAGCAGCGGGGGGGGCCTCTCCTACGAGCAGTACTTC. Translation gives CASSGGGLSYEQYF.

This chain uses TRBV28 with TRBJ1-4; 7 bases fit TRBD1. This CDR3 contains 13 residues. Germline loops: CDR1 MDHEN, CDR2 SYDVKM. V trimming: 7 bases; J trimming: 7 bases; junction bases outside the gene matches: 6. CDR3 DNA sequence: TGTGCCAGCAAATTGGGGACAGCTGAAAAACTGTTTTTT. Its protein is CASKLGTAEKLFF.

The rearrangement links TRBV19 to TRBJ1-5; TRBD1 matches at 8 bases. In germline, CDR1 is LNHDA, CDR2 SQIVND (reference sequence). CDR3 length: 13 residues. J lost 5 bases, V lost 9 bases, and 6 bases had no gene match. CDR3 residues: CASKGQGHQPQHF. Here the CDR3 DNA reads TGTGCCAGCAAAGGACAGGGACATCAGCCCCAGCATTTT.

This CDR3 is CASSTRQGSYEQYF. DNA for the CDR3: TGTGCCAGCAGCACTAGACAGGGCTCCTACGAGCAGTACTTC. The chain has TRBV14 and TRBJ2-7, with 7 positions matching TRBD1. V trimming: 5 bases; J trimming: 0 bases; junction bases outside the gene matches: 4. CDR1 and CDR2 from the germline V gene are SGHDN and FVKESK. CDR3 size: 14 residues.

The gene calls are TRBV19 and TRBJ2-2; 14 positions agree with TRBD2. Germline V CDR1 and CDR2: LNHDA, SQIVND (reference sequence). The CDR3 runs 18 residues. The ends lost 5 bases at V and 5 bases at J; junction bases unmatched: 10. The CDR3 here is CASSLRLAGGPRTGELFF. CDR3 in DNA: TGTGCCAGTAGTCTAAGACTAGCGGGAGGGCCGAGGACCGGGGAGCTGTTTTTT.

The V and J genes are TRBV19 and TRBJ1-2, with 8 bases lining up with TRBD1. In germline, CDR1 is LNHDA, CDR2 SQIVND (reference sequence). The CDR3 covers 15 residues. V lost 7 bases to trimming and J lost 4 bases; unmatched junction nucleotides: 11. The CDR3 DNA reads TGTGCCAGTATTCCAACCGGGACAGGAATCTATGGCTACACCTTC. Amino acids: CASIPTGTGIYGYTF.

This chain links TRBV30 with TRBJ1-6; possibly TRBD1 for D (6 bases). V was cut by 3 bases and J by 6 bases, with 15 bases left in between. Germline values: CDR1 GTSNPN, CDR2 SVGIG (reference sequence). CDR3 size: 15 residues. The chain's CDR3 is CAWRLFQGPNSPLHF. CDR3 nucleotides: TGTGCCTGGAGACTCTTCCAGGGGCCTAATTCACCCCTCCACTTT.

The V and J genes are TRBV2 and TRBJ2-1; a weak D match, TRBD2 (6 bases). The CDR3 spans 15 residues. Germline-derived CDR1 and CDR2 are SNHLY and FYNNEI. V was cut by 1 base and J by 4 bases, with 11 bases left in between. CDR3: CASSEGNGRYNEQFF. The CDR3 DNA reads TGTGCCAGCAGTGAAGGAAACGGGAGATACAATGAGCAGTTCTTC.

This chain uses TRBV29-1 with TRBJ2-1; D may be TRBD2 (5 bases). V lost 3 bases and J 10 bases, leaving 19 bases between the germline ends. In germline, CDR1 is SQVTM, CDR2 ANQGSEA. The CDR3 loop spans 14 amino acids. The CDR3 here is CSVDPLTRASEQFF. CDR3 bases: TGCAGCGTTGACCCACTAACCCGGGCTAGCGAGCAGTTCTTC.

The chain has TRBV5-1 and TRBJ2-3; no firm D call. The CDR3 sequence is 14 residues long. CDR1 SGHRS and CDR2 YFSETQ come from the germline V gene. V was pared by 7 bases and J by 6 bases, with 18 bases between. DNA of the CDR3: TGCGCCAGCCAATATCAAGAACACCCGGATACGCAGTATTTT. Residues: CASQYQEHPDTQYF. Supplemented by reference TRBV5-1 and TRBJ2-3, the full variable domain reads KAGVTQTPRYLIKTRGQQVTLSCSPISGHRSVSWYQQTPGQGLQFLFEYFSETQRNKGNFPGRFSGRQFSNSRSEMNVSTLELGDSALYLCASQYQEHPDTQYFGPGTRLTVL.

The chain carries TRBV18 and TRBJ1-1; D unclear. Per the germline V gene, CDR1 is KGHSH and CDR2 is LQKENI. The CDR3 spans 13 residues. With 4 bases removed from V and 1 base from J, the gap between germline ends came to 7 bases. CDR3 DNA: TGTGCCAGCTCACGGGCAGGGAACACTGAAGCTTTCTTT. Translated, it gives CASSRAGNTEAFF. Using reference TRBV18 and TRBJ1-1 for the parts outside the CDR3, the full variable domain is NAGVMQNPRHLVRRRGQEARLRCSPMKGHSHVYWYRQLPEEGLKFMVYLQKENIIDESGMPKERFSAEFPKEGPSILRIQQVVRGDSAAYFCASSRAGNTEAFFGQGTRLTVV.

This chain links TRBV7-2 with TRBJ2-7; 10 bases are shared with TRBD1. Germline lookup yields CDR1 SGHTA and CDR2 FQGNSA. V lost 5 bases to trimming and J lost 5 bases; unmatched junction nucleotides: 12. CDR3 length: 16 amino acids. For the CDR3, the DNA is TGTGCCAGCAGCGCCAGACGACAGGGGGCGCGAGACGAGCAGTACTTC. This translates into CASSARRQGARDEQYF.

This clone was observed a single time. The chain has TRBV19 and TRBJ2-7; D may be TRBD2 (6 bases). V lost 3 bases to trimming and J lost 3 bases, with 9 bases between them. Germline CDR1 is LNHDA and CDR2 is SQIVND (reference sequence). CDR3 length: 13 amino acids. The CDR3 sequence: CASSMGGNYEQYF. The CDR3 nucleotides are TGTGCCAGTAGTATGGGGGGTAACTACGAGCAGTACTTC.

The genes are TRBV4-3 and TRBJ1-4, with D tentatively TRBD1 (6 bases). Germline loops: CDR1 LGHNA, CDR2 YSLEER. This CDR3 comprises 16 residues. Trimming cost V 0 bases and J 8 bases, with 16 bases left between them. The DNA for the CDR3 is TGCGCCAGCAGCCAAGATTTGGGGGCCCGGCGGGAAAAACTGTTTTTT. Its translation: CASSQDLGARREKLFF.

The chain recombines TRBV19 with TRBJ2-1; maybe TRBD2 (5 bases). V was pared by 4 bases and J by 9 bases, with 16 bases between. CDR1 LNHDA and CDR2 SQIVND come from the germline V gene (reference sequence). The CDR3 is made up of 14 amino acids. The CDR3 loop reads CASSNPETGSEQFF. The CDR3 coding sequence is TGTGCCAGTAGTAACCCAGAAACTGGGAGTGAGCAGTTCTTC.

The chain links TRBV6-5 to TRBJ2-1; 8 nucleotides match TRBD2. This CDR3 is built from 15 residues. CDR1 MNHEY and CDR2 SVGAGI come from the germline V gene. Losses at the gene ends were 0 bases for V and 7 bases for J; bases not matched to a gene: 5. This CDR3 reads CASSYSDSGGNEQFF. The CDR3 coding sequence is TGTGCCAGCAGTTACTCGGACAGCGGGGGTAATGAGCAGTTCTTC.

In DNA form, the CDR3 reads TGTGCCAGCTCACCACCGGGGGGGATCGGCATTCAGTACTTC. It yields the protein CASSPPGGIGIQYF. The chain combines TRBV18 with TRBJ2-4, with TRBD2 matching over 7 bases. The CDR3 totals 14 residues. The germline CDR1 and CDR2 sequences are KGHSH and LQKENI. After removal of 0 bases from V and 9 bases from J, the junction contained 5 bases not matched to a gene. Looking up the rest from reference TRBV18 and TRBJ2-4 gives the full variable domain: NAGVMQNPRHLVRRRGQEARLRCSPMKGHSHVYWYRQLPEEGLKFMVYLQKENIIDESGMPKERFSAEFPKEGPSILRIQQVVRGDSAAYFCASSPPGGIGIQYFGAGTRLSVL.

The V call is TRBV3-1 (or the pseudogene TRBV3-2), the J call TRBJ2-2; the D gene is possibly TRBD1 (5 bases). Trimming removed 4 bases at V and 8 bases at J, with 14 bases between. The CDR3 sequence is 14 residues long. Germline V CDR1 and CDR2: LGHDT, YNNKEL (reference sequence). CDR3 DNA: TGTGCCAGCAGCCTCCTGTCTCCAGGGGGGGAGCTGTTTTTT. Translation: CASSLLSPGGELFF.

This chain uses TRBV3-1 (or the pseudogene TRBV3-2) with TRBJ1-3; possible D gene TRBD1, 6 bases. This CDR3 has 17 amino acids. Germline loops: CDR1 LGHDT, CDR2 YNNKEL (reference sequence). The germline V and J ends were trimmed by 2 bases and 2 bases, with 16 bases remaining between them. CDR3 sequence reads: CASSQPDSQGAGNTIYF. CDR3 sequence (DNA): TGTGCCAGCAGCCAACCCGACTCACAGGGCGCTGGAAACACCATATATTTT.

The chain is built from TRBV18 and TRBJ1-1; D remains ambiguous. Per germline, CDR1 KGHSH and CDR2 LQKENI. Trimming left V 4 bases short and J 2 bases short, with 14 bases between. CDR3 length equals 15 residues. The CDR3 DNA is TGTGCCAGCTCACTTGCTCGGACGGGAAACACTGAAGCTTTCTTT. Translated: CASSLARTGNTEAFF.

The genes are TRBV7-2 and TRBJ2-7, with 8 bases that match TRBD2. The J segment lost 2 bases and the V segment lost 2 bases, leaving 2 bases of the junction unmatched. The CDR3 runs to 14 residues. Germline V CDR1 and CDR2: SGHTA, FQGNSA. CDR3 amino acids: CASSLQLAAYEQYF. The CDR3 region has the DNA TGTGCCAGCAGCTTACAACTAGCGGCCTACGAGCAGTACTTC.

The chain joins TRBV18 to TRBJ2-1; D might be TRBD2 (6 bases). The CDR3 contains 18 residues. Germline V lookup: CDR1 KGHSH, CDR2 LQKENI. Trimming cost V 5 bases and J 0 bases, with 20 bases left between them. The CDR3 DNA sequence: TGTGCCAGCTCAAAGACTAGGGTAGTGTCGAGCTCCTACAATGAGCAGTTCTTC. Translating gives CASSKTRVVSSSYNEQFF. The entire variable domain, with the rest obtained from reference TRBV18 and TRBJ2-1, is as follows: NAGVMQNPRHLVRRRGQEARLRCSPMKGHSHVYWYRQLPEEGLKFMVYLQKENIIDESGMPKERFSAEFPKEGPSILRIQQVVRGDSAAYFCASSKTRVVSSSYNEQFFGPGTRLTVL.

This chain uses TRBV4-2 with TRBJ2-3; D uncertain. The V gene's germline CDR1 is LGHNA and CDR2 YNFKEQ. The CDR3 spans 13 residues. Trimming took off 1 base at V and 2 bases at J, with 4 bases between the two ends. CDR3 nucleotides: TGTGCCAGCAGCCAAGTACACACAGATACGCAGTATTTT. Translation: CASSQVHTDTQYF.

The CDR3 coding sequence is TGTGCCAGCACTCTGACAGGGGATAATGGCTACACCTTC. Amino acid sequence: CASTLTGDNGYTF. V gene TRBV28 combines with J gene TRBJ1-2; 8 positions agree with TRBD1. After removal of 7 bases from V and 6 bases from J, the junction contained 7 bases not matched to a gene. Germline CDR1 and CDR2: MDHEN and SYDVKM. The CDR3 runs to 13 residues.

The genes are TRBV5-1 and TRBJ2-5; TRBD2 agrees at 13 bases. In germline, CDR1 is SGHRS, CDR2 YFSETQ. This CDR3 is 15 amino acids long. J lost 5 bases, V lost 0 bases, and 1 base had no gene match. The CDR3 DNA reads TGCGCCAGCAGCTTGGGGACTAGCGGGAGTGAGACCCAGTACTTC. Encoded protein: CASSLGTSGSETQYF.